The 32 T cell receptor beta chains presented below share a single source sample, sequenced in a study of blood T cells in healthy people across ages. Primers used in a second PCR of roughly 6 to 12 cycles were a sample-barcoded 5' primer and a J-beta primer mix. TCRdb ran MiXCR on the 5' RACE reads and lists one entry per CDR3 protein. Here the sample spans almost 1 million distinct CDR3 sequences, roughly half being singletons. Specimen: blood. These TCRs come from a woman aged 55-70 years in good health.

The CDR3 loop is CASSQEVGGGGFTDTQYF. DNA for the CDR3: TGTGCCAGCAGCCAAGAAGTGGGGGGCGGGGGCTTCACAGATACGCAGTATTTT. The chain uses TRBV3-1 and TRBJ2-3; D may be TRBD2 (7 bases). The germline CDR1 and CDR2 sequences are LGHDT and YNNKEL (reference sequence). CDR3 length equals 18 residues. The V end was cut by 0 bases, the J end by 2 bases, with 18 bases between.

This chain uses TRBV5-1 with TRBJ1-5; 10 bases map to TRBD1. After removal of 4 bases from V and 6 bases from J, the junction contained 7 bases not matched to a gene. Germline V gene data show CDR1 as SGHRS and CDR2 as YFSETQ. The CDR3 has 15 residues. The CDR3 region has the DNA TGCGCCAGCAGCGCCGCAGGACAGGGGGGTCAGCCCCAGCATTTT. Its translation is CASSAAGQGGQPQHF.

The gene calls are TRBV6-1 and TRBJ2-3; no reliable D call. CDR3 length: 16 amino acids. The germline CDR1 and CDR2 sequences are MNHNS and SASEGT. Trimming left V 2 bases short and J 5 bases short, with 17 bases between. CDR3 sequence (DNA): TGTGCCAGCAGTGAATCAGGTTTCGCAAACAGAGATACGCAGTATTTT. This codes for CASSESGFANRDTQYF.

The J gene is TRBJ2-4, the V gene TRBV7-2; D may be TRBD2 (6 bases). CDR3 length: 13 residues. Germline CDR1 is SGHTA and CDR2 is FQGNSA. Trimming removed 7 bases at V and 8 bases at J, with 15 bases between. CDR3 DNA sequence: TGTGCCAGCAATAGAGCGGGCGAGGACATTCAGTACTTC. Amino acid sequence: CASNRAGEDIQYF.

The table lists this clonotype with a few counts. The J gene is TRBJ2-3, the V gene TRBV6-1; D gene unclear. CDR3 length: 16 residues. V lost 0 bases and J lost 1, with 11 bases in between. Germline CDR1 and CDR2: MNHNS and SASEGT. Here the CDR3 DNA reads TGTGCCAGCAGTGAAGCGGTGGTTGTGGGCACAGATACGCAGTATTTT. It yields the protein CASSEAVVVGTDTQYF.

The V gene is TRBV4-2, the J gene TRBJ2-1; 8 bases map to TRBD2. Trimming at V came to 1 base and at J to 7 bases, leaving 9 bases not matched to a gene. Germline values: CDR1 LGHNA, CDR2 YNFKEQ. The length of the CDR3 is 16 residues. The CDR3 loop is CASSQAGGPVGNEQFF. The CDR3 DNA reads as TGTGCCAGCAGCCAAGCGGGAGGGCCAGTAGGTAATGAGCAGTTCTTC.

This clonotype was detected a few times. The J gene is TRBJ2-7, the V gene TRBV27, with 8 bases matching TRBD1. J lost 3 bases, V lost 4 bases, and 11 bases had no gene match. CDR1 is MNHEY and CDR2 is SMNVEV in the germline V gene (reference sequence). The CDR3 is 16 residues long. CDR3 bases: TGTGCCAGCAGTTACTCAGGGGGCCCTTTATACTACGAGCAGTACTTC. Translating it yields CASSYSGGPLYYEQYF.

The rearrangement joins TRBV7-2 to TRBJ2-7; weak D call: TRBD2 (7 bases). The CDR3 has 16 residues. V was clipped by 3 bases and J by 0 bases, with 15 bases between them. Germline V gene data show CDR1 as SGHTA and CDR2 as FQGNSA. DNA for the CDR3: TGTGCCAGCAGCTTGTGGGGGCGGGGGAACTCCTACGAGCAGTACTTC. Its protein is CASSLWGRGNSYEQYF.

The chain has TRBV5-6 and TRBJ2-5, with 8 bases identical to TRBD2. The length of the CDR3 is 15 residues. J gave up 3 bases and V 2 bases, and 6 bases lay outside the gene matches. CDR1 is SGHDT and CDR2 is YYEEEE in the germline V gene. CDR3: CASSFTSGTKETQYF. DNA for the CDR3: TGTGCCAGCAGCTTCACTAGCGGCACAAAAGAGACCCAGTACTTC.

This clonotype was seen a handful of times. This sequence joins TRBV20-1 and TRBJ2-3; no clear D gene. Per germline, CDR1 DFQATT and CDR2 SNEGSKA (reference sequence). The V and J ends lost 8 bases and 2 bases respectively, with 17 bases between them. There are 14 residues in the CDR3. The CDR3 DNA reads TGCAGTACAGAACTCATGACCCACACAGATACGCAGTATTTT. Residues: CSTELMTHTDTQYF.

This clonotype occurred a few times. This sequence joins TRBV7-2 and TRBJ2-1, with TRBD2 matching 9 bases. Germline V lookup: CDR1 SGHTA, CDR2 FQGNSA. V was pared by 1 base and J by 6 bases, with 7 bases of the junction left unmatched. CDR3 length equals 16 residues. CDR3 residues: CASSLDETSGFNEQFF. The DNA of the CDR3 is TGTGCCAGCAGCTTAGACGAGACTAGCGGTTTCAATGAGCAGTTCTTC.

This clonotype was seen only a few times. V and J are TRBV2 and TRBJ2-4, with D unclear. The J call may be wrong; the DNA end is better matched by TRBJ2-7. This CDR3 is built from 12 residues. Germline CDR1 SNHLY, CDR2 FYNNEI. This chain's CDR3 is CASKLRLDEQYF. CDR3 in DNA: TGTGCCAGCAAACTCCGCCTCGACGAGCAGTACTTC.

The chain links TRBV6-5 to TRBJ1-1, with D perhaps TRBD1 (6 bases). Trimming took 2 bases from V and 12 from J, leaving 19 bases between them. Germline CDR1 MNHEY, CDR2 SVGAGI. The CDR3 loop spans 14 amino acids. The CDR3 DNA reads as TGTGCCAGCAGTTACCCCTTCTCACAGGGACGGCCTTTCTTT. Translating gives CASSYPFSQGRPFF.

This rearrangement joins TRBV14 to TRBJ2-1; 8 bases align to TRBD2. Germline loops: CDR1 SGHDN, CDR2 FVKESK. Trimming took 3 bases from V and 2 from J; bases not matched to a gene: 6. The CDR3 is made up of 16 amino acids. CDR3 residues: CASSQKRLAPYNEQFF. The DNA for the CDR3 is TGTGCCAGCAGCCAGAAAAGACTAGCGCCCTACAATGAGCAGTTCTTC. The whole variable domain, filled in from reference TRBV14 and TRBJ2-1, reads EAGVTQFPSHSVIEKGQTVTLRCDPISGHDNLYWYRRVMGKEIKFLLHFVKESKQDESGMPNNRFLAERTGGTYSTLKVQPAELEDSGVYFCASSQKRLAPYNEQFFGPGTRLTVL.

The chain joins TRBV20-1 to TRBJ2-5; D uncertain. Trimming stripped 7 bases from V and 5 bases from J, with 11 bases between. The CDR3 has 11 residues. Germline V CDR1 and CDR2: DFQATT, SNEGSKA (reference sequence). The CDR3 DNA reads as TGCAGTGGGGTGTGGACGGAGACCCAGTACTTC. Encoded protein: CSGVWTETQYF.

The chain combines TRBV4-1 with TRBJ2-7; 7 bases agree with TRBD1. This CDR3 spans 18 amino acids. Germline V gene sequence: CDR1 MGHRA, CDR2 YSYEKL. The V gene end was trimmed by 2 bases and the J gene end by 3 bases; junction bases not matched to a gene: 16. Here the CDR3 reads CASSQYGTENPGVYEQYF. DNA of the CDR3: TGCGCCAGCAGCCAATACGGGACAGAAAACCCCGGGGTCTACGAGCAGTACTTC.

The V gene is TRBV11-2, the J gene TRBJ2-4, with 11 bases that match TRBD2. This CDR3 has 15 amino acids. The germline V gene encodes CDR1 SGHAT and CDR2 FQNNGV. V gave up 5 bases and J gave up 8 bases; unmatched junction bases: 8. CDR3 sequence reads: CASSRPLAGVDIQYF. The CDR3 nucleotides read TGTGCCAGCAGCCGTCCACTAGCGGGAGTTGACATTCAGTACTTC.

This clonotype was observed a few times. The chain combines TRBV3-1 with TRBJ2-5; D assignment may be TRBD1 or TRBD2 (5 bases each). Germline V gene lookup returns CDR1 LGHDT and CDR2 YNNKEL (reference sequence). This CDR3 has 15 amino acids. Trimming cost V 4 bases and J 6 bases, with 18 bases left between them. CDR3 nucleotides: TGTGCCAGCAGCCTACGAGGGGATATCGACAAGACCCAGTACTTC. It encodes CASSLRGDIDKTQYF.

The rearrangement links TRBV29-1 to TRBJ2-5; 10 bases line up with TRBD2. CDR3 length: 15 residues. Germline-derived CDR1 and CDR2 are SQVTM and ANQGSEA. Trimming cost V 6 bases and J 11 bases; bases outside gene matches: 18. In DNA form, the CDR3 reads TGCAGCGTGGTCCCGTTAAAGCGGGAGGGAAATGAGCAGTACTTC. Translation gives CSVVPLKREGNEQYF.

This clonotype was detected a few times. This chain links TRBV14 with TRBJ2-5, with TRBD2 identical over 13 bases. Trimming at V came to 4 bases and at J to 11 bases, leaving 10 bases not matched to a gene. Germline CDR1 and CDR2: SGHDN and FVKESK. This CDR3 comprises 15 residues. The DNA for the CDR3 is TGTGCCAGCAGCCGAGCCAGGACTAGCGGGAGTCTGCAGTACTTC. It codes for CASSRARTSGSLQYF.

The chain uses TRBV15 and TRBJ2-7; TRBD2 agrees at 7 bases. Germline CDR1 and CDR2: LNHNV and YYDKDF (reference sequence). This CDR3 is built from 17 residues. Trimming took 5 bases from V and 5 from J; bases not matched to a gene: 18. CDR3: CATSPLLTSVGAHEQYF. The CDR3, as DNA: TGTGCCACCAGCCCCCTTTTAACTAGCGTAGGAGCCCACGAGCAGTACTTC. Using reference TRBV15 and TRBJ2-7 for the parts outside the CDR3, the full variable domain is DAMVIQNPRYQVTQFGKPVTLSCSQTLNHNVMYWYQQKSSQAPKLLFHYYDKDFNNEADTPDNFQSRRPNTSFCFLDIRSPGLGDTAMYLCATSPLLTSVGAHEQYFGPGTRLTVT.

The genes are TRBV6-6 and TRBJ1-4; D gene ambiguous. The V and J ends lost 11 bases and 2 bases respectively, with 12 bases between them. Germline assignment: CDR1 MNHNY and CDR2 SVGAGI (reference sequence). This CDR3 contains 13 residues. DNA for the CDR3: TGTGCCGGAGGTGGCGGGACTAATGAAAAACTGTTTTTT. The encoded protein is CAGGGGTNEKLFF.

The chain is built from TRBV12-3 or TRBV12-4 and TRBJ1-1; D is possibly TRBD1 (5 bases). The ends were cut back, 5 bases at V and 4 bases at J, with 11 bases in the middle. CDR3 length: 13 residues. DNA for the CDR3: TGTGCCAGCAGTAGGGGTAGAGGCACTGAAGCTTTCTTT. Translating gives CASSRGRGTEAFF.

V usage is TRBV10-3 and J usage is TRBJ1-2; possibly TRBD1 for D (6 bases). V was cut by 5 bases and J by 6 bases, with 10 bases left in between. Germline CDR1 is ENHRY and CDR2 is SYGVKD. The CDR3 is 12 amino acids. The CDR3 sequence is CAISMRGDGYTF. In DNA, the CDR3 is TGTGCCATCAGTATGAGGGGGGATGGCTACACCTTC.

This clonotype has more than one count but fewer than ten. V usage is TRBV20-1 and J usage is TRBJ2-1; D is uncertain. CDR3 length: 14 amino acids. The germline V gene encodes CDR1 DFQATT and CDR2 SNEGSKA (reference sequence). With 7 bases removed from V and 0 bases from J, the gap between germline ends came to 13 bases. The CDR3: CSVYSATSYNEQFF. The CDR3 coding sequence is TGCAGTGTTTACTCGGCTACCTCCTACAATGAGCAGTTCTTC.

There are a few counts of this clonotype. The chain links TRBV18 to TRBJ2-7; perhaps TRBD2 as D (6 bases). The CDR3 loop spans 13 amino acids. The ends were cut back, 6 bases at V and 6 bases at J, with 15 bases in the middle. Germline V gene sequence: CDR1 KGHSH, CDR2 LQKENI. CDR3 loop: CASSPGRSGEQYF. The CDR3 DNA follows: TGTGCCAGCTCCCCCGGGAGATCTGGCGAGCAGTACTTC.

This clonotype has a handful of counts. This rearrangement joins TRBV5-1 to TRBJ1-5; 10 bases line up with TRBD1. The CDR3 consists of 17 residues. Germline assignment: CDR1 SGHRS and CDR2 YFSETQ. Germline trimming cut 0 bases from V and 9 bases from J; bases unmatched to any gene: 12. DNA of the CDR3: TGCGCCAGCAGCTTGGGTAGTCCGGGACAGGGGTCGGGGCCCCAGCATTTT. Residues: CASSLGSPGQGSGPQHF.

CDR3 DNA: TGTGCCAGCAGCCCTCAGGCTATCTCCACAGATACGCAGTATTTT. Translating gives CASSPQAISTDTQYF. The chain links TRBV7-9 to TRBJ2-3, with unresolved D. This CDR3 contains 15 residues. CDR1 is SEHNR, CDR2 FQNEAQ, per germline (reference sequence). V lost 5 bases and J 2 bases, leaving 14 bases between the germline ends.

This clonotype was counted once. The chain is built from TRBV28 and TRBJ2-7, with 11 positions matching TRBD2. V gave up 5 bases and J gave up 6 bases; unmatched junction bases: 9. CDR3 length: 15 amino acids. CDR1 and CDR2 from the germline V gene are MDHEN and SYDVKM. CDR3 sequence: CASSPRRLAGFEQYF. The CDR3 DNA follows: TGTGCCAGCAGTCCACGTAGACTAGCGGGATTCGAGCAGTACTTC.

This clonotype was seen a few times. Possible read error: a much larger clone is one base away. The rearrangement links TRBV12-3 or TRBV12-4 to TRBJ1-6, with a weak D call TRBD1 (6 bases). Trimming stripped 5 bases from V and 8 bases from J, with 13 bases between. CDR3 length equals 14 residues. CDR3 DNA: TGTGCCAGCAGTGCCGGGACACGGTATTCACCCCTCCACTTT. It specifies CASSAGTRYSPLHF.

This rearrangement joins TRBV3-1 to TRBJ1-3; D ambiguous. CDR3 length: 14 residues. From germline, CDR1 is LGHDT and CDR2 YNNKEL (reference sequence). Trimming removed 5 bases at V and 4 bases at J, with 12 bases between. The CDR3 region is CASSASDGGNTIYF. The CDR3, as DNA: TGTGCCAGCAGCGCATCAGACGGCGGAAACACCATATATTTT.

This chain uses TRBV29-1 with TRBJ2-5; unclear D gene. Per the germline V gene, CDR1 is SQVTM and CDR2 is ANQGSEA. The CDR3 is 13 amino acids. Deletions cut 4 bases from V and 1 base from J, with 10 bases between. DNA for the CDR3: TGCAGCGTTGGGGCAATGGTCCAAGAGACCCAGTACTTC. Translated, it gives CSVGAMVQETQYF.